This TCR beta chain was found in a study of blood T cell repertoires in COVID-19. Study as a whole: Sources were T cells, B-cell-depleted T cells, or PBMCs; the material itself was cDNA or gDNA.

The CDR3 sequence is 12 residues long. The ends were cut back, 5 bases at V and 4 bases at J, with 6 bases in the middle. Germline V CDR1 and CDR2: SGHVS, FQNEAQ. Assay used: immunoSEQ multiplex PCR; TCRdb lists only in-frame clones, some missing. The sample yields over 200,000 clones, over 75% seen once. The clonotype originates from a woman of 80 years or more with acute or convalescent COVID-19. The gene calls are TRBV7-8 and TRBJ1-5; D unresolved. The specimen was peripheral blood. The CDR3: CASSRQNQPQHF. The CDR3 nucleotides are TGTGCCAGCAGCCGACAAAATCAGCCCCAGCATTTT.